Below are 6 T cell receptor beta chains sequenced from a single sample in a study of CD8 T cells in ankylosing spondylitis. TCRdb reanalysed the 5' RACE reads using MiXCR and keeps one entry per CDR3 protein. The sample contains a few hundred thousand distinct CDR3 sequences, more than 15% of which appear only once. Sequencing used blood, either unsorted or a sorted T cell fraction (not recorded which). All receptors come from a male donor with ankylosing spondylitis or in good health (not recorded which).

The CDR3 DNA reads TGCGCCAGCAGCTTTCCAGGCCTGAACACTGAAGCTTTCTTT. Translation: CASSFPGLNTEAFF. The genes are TRBV5-1 and TRBJ1-1; D not resolved. The CDR3 sequence is 14 residues long. Per the germline V gene, CDR1 is SGHRS and CDR2 is YFSETQ. Trimming left V 2 bases short and J 0 bases short, with 8 bases between.

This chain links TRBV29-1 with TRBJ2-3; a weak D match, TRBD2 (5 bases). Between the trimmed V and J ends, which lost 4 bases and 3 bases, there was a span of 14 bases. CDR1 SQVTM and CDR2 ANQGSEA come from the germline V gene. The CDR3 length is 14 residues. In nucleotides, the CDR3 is TGCAGCGTTGTATCGGGATCGGTAACAGATACGCAGTATTTT. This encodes CSVVSGSVTDTQYF.

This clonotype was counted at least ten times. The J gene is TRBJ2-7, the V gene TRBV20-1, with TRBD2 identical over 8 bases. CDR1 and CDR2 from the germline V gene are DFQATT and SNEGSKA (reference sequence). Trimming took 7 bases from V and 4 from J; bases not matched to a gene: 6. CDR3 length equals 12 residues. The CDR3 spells CSVFSGEYEQYF. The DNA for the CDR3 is TGCAGTGTGTTTAGCGGGGAATACGAGCAGTACTTC.

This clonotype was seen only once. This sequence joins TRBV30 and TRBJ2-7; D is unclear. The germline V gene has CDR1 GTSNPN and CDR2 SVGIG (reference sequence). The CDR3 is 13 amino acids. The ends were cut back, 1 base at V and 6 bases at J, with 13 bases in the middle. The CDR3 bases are TGTGCCTGGAGTGAATCAGGCCTCTCCGAGCAGTACTTC. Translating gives CAWSESGLSEQYF.

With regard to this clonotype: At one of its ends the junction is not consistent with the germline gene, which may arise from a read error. The CDR3 spells CASSQGGITNEQFF. As DNA, the CDR3 is TGCGCCAGCAGCCAAGGGGGGATCACGAATGAGCAGTTCTTT. The chain has TRBV4-1 and TRBJ2-1; D is possibly TRBD1 or TRBD2 (5 bases each). The CDR3 has 14 amino acids. Germline values: CDR1 MGHRA, CDR2 YSYEKL.

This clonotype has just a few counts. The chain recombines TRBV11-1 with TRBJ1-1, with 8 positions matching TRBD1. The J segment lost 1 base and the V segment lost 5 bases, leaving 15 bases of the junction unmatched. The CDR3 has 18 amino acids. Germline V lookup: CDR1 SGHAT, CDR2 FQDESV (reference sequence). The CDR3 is CASSRNLQGVGPNTEAFF. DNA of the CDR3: TGTGCCAGCAGCAGAAACCTACAGGGGGTAGGACCGAACACTGAAGCTTTCTTT.